The 6 T cell receptor beta chains given below trace back to one sample, sequenced in a study of lymphopenia after photon versus proton radiotherapy. Only in-frame clones appear in the TCRdb table, and some are missing; sequencing was by immunoSEQ multiplex PCR. Of thousands of clones detected, more than 65% appear once; the ten largest clones hold 51%. The specimen was peripheral blood, collected from a patient treated with photon-based radiotherapy. These receptors originate from a man aged 25 to 40 with gastric cancer.

The V gene is TRBV13, the J gene TRBJ2-5; TRBD2 might be the D (5 bases). V was shortened by 0 bases and J by 4 bases, with 6 bases between the two germline ends. CDR3 length: 13 residues. Per germline, CDR1 PRHDT and CDR2 FYEKMQ (reference sequence). Written as DNA, the CDR3 is TGTGCCAGCAGCTTAGGAGAGGGAGAGACCCAGTACTTC. Its protein is CASSLGEGETQYF.

The V gene is TRBV6-1, the J gene TRBJ1-4, with TRBD1 identical over 7 bases. CDR1 and CDR2 (germline): MNHNS, SASEGT. CDR3 size: 14 residues. V lost 6 bases to trimming and J lost 7 bases; unmatched junction nucleotides: 8. The CDR3 bases are TGTGCCAGCAGCGTGGGGACAGCCTTTGAAAAACTGTTTTTT. This translates into CASSVGTAFEKLFF.

This chain uses TRBV7-2 with TRBJ2-1; 9 bases align to TRBD2. Per the germline V gene, CDR1 is SGHTA and CDR2 is FQGNSA. The V segment lost 1 base and the J segment 7 bases; nucleotides outside the gene matches: 8. The CDR3 loop spans 16 amino acids. The CDR3 region has the DNA TGTGCCAGCAGCTTAGAGTCGGCGGGAGGGCAAAATGAGCAGTTCTTC. Translated: CASSLESAGGQNEQFF.

The J gene is TRBJ2-2, the V gene TRBV29-1; the D is unclear. Germline V CDR1 and CDR2: SQVTM, ANQGSEA. The V end was cut by 4 bases, the J end by 0 bases, with 9 bases between. CDR3 size: 14 residues. The CDR3 coding sequence is TGCAGCGTTGTGGCAGACACGAACACCGGGGAGCTGTTTTTT. Translation gives CSVVADTNTGELFF.

The chain uses TRBV6-6 and TRBJ2-7; a possible D gene is TRBD2 (6 bases). This CDR3 is 15 amino acids long. Germline V gene data show CDR1 as MNHNY and CDR2 as SVGAGI (reference sequence). Trimming took 2 bases from V and 5 from J, leaving 16 bases between them. The CDR3 is CASSYRLVTSDEQYF. DNA for the CDR3: TGTGCCAGCAGTTACCGACTAGTTACTTCCGACGAGCAGTACTTC.

CDR3 nucleotides: TGTGCCAGCAGTTTTTTAGATAGGGTTTTGTCTGGACATCCTGAAGCTTTCTTT. Amino acids: CASSFLDRVLSGHPEAFF. The chain has TRBV28 and TRBJ1-1, with D perhaps matching TRBD1 (5 bases). Germline values: CDR1 MDHEN, CDR2 SYDVKM. The V end lost 3 bases, the J end lost 6 bases, and 26 bases lay between the germline ends. This CDR3 spans 18 amino acids.